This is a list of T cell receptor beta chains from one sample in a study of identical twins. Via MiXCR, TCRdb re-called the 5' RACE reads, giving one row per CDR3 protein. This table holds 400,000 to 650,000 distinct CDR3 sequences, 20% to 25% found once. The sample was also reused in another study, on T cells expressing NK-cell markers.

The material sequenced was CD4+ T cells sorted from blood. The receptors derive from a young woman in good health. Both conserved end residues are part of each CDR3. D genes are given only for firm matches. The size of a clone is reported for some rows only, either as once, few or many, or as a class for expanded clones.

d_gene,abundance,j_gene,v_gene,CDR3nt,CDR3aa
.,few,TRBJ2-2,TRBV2,TGTGCCAGCAGTGAGAACGGGGAGCTGTTTTTT,CASSENGELFF
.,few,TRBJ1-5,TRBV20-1,TGCAGTGCTAGAGACCGCAGGGAGGGTCAGCCCCAGCATTTT,CSARDRREGQPQHF
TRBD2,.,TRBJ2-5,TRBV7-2,TGTGCCAGCAGCTTAGTGGGACTAGACCAAGAGACCCAGTACTTC,CASSLVGLDQETQYF
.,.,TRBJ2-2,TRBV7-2,TGTGCCAGCAGCTTAGTGGGGGGCTCCGGGGAGCTGTTTTTT,CASSLVGGSGELFF
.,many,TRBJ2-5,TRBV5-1,TGCGCCAGCAGCCGGGACTTAGGGGAGACCCAGTACTTC,CASSRDLGETQYF
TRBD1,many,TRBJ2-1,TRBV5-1,TGCGCCAGCAGCTCGGGACAGACCAATGAGCAGTTCTTC,CASSSGQTNEQFF
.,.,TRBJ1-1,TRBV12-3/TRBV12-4,TGTGCCAGCAGACTACAGGTATACACTGAAGCTTTCTTT,CASRLQVYTEAFF
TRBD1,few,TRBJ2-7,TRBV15,TGTGCCACCAGCTGGGGACAGGGGTACGAGCAGTACTTC,CATSWGQGYEQYF
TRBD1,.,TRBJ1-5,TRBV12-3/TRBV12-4,TGTGCCAGCAAGTGGGACAGGGCGGATCAGCCCCAGCATTTT,CASKWDRADQPQHF
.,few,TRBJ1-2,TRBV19,TGTGCCAGTAGTCGGCAATTCTATGGCTACACCTTC,CASSRQFYGYTF
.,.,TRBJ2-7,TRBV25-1,TGTGCCAGCAGTGAATGGCCTGACAGCTACGAGCAGTACTTC,CASSEWPDSYEQYF
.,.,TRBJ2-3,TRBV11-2,TGTGCCAGCAGCAAACCGCCGGGACTCGCTCCAAGGCGAGTCGACACAGATACGCAGTATTTT,CASSKPPGLAPRRVDTDTQYF
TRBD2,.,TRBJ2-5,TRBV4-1,TGCGCCAGCAGCCCCAGATCCAGCATAGCGGGGGGACTAGAGACCCAGTACTTC,CASSPRSSIAGGLETQYF
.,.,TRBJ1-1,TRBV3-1,TGTGCCAGCAGTCACGGACAGATCACTGAAGCTTTCTTT,CASSHGQITEAFF
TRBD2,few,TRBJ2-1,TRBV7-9,TGTGCCAGCAGCTCCCCTCGGGGGGGGCTCGGCGAGCAGTTCTTC,CASSSPRGGLGEQFF
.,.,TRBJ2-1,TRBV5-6,TGTGCCAGCAGCTTGGCCCTTAGCCGCGATGAGCAGTTCTTC,CASSLALSRDEQFF
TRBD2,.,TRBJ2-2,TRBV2,TGTGCCAGCAGGGGGGGACTAGCGTACACCGGGGAGCTGTTTTTT,CASRGGLAYTGELFF
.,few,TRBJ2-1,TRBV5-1,TGCGCCAGCGGTCGGGTAGGCGGTAGCTCCTACAATGAGCAGTTCTTC,CASGRVGGSSYNEQFF
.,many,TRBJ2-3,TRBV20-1,TGCAGTGCTCGGACTACGACCGCAGCCCCAAGCACAGATACGCAGTATTTT,CSARTTTAAPSTDTQYF
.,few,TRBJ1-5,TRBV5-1,TGCGCCAGCAGCCCGGGAGCAGACAATCAGCCCCAGCATTTT,CASSPGADNQPQHF
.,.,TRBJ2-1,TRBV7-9,TGTGCCAGCAGTTATCGCCAGGGGACTGAGCAGTTCTTC,CASSYRQGTEQFF
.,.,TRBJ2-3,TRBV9,TGTGCCAGCAGCCCCCGCCCACGGGATACGCAGTATTTT,CASSPRPRDTQYF
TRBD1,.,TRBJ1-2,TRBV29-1,TGCAGCGCCGACCCACCCAGGGGGAGAGCTAACTATGGCTACACCTTC,CSADPPRGRANYGYTF
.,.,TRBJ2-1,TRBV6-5,TGTGCCAGCAGTTACTCCCTTAAAACGACTAGTCGGTATGAGCAGTTCTTC,CASSYSLKTTSRYEQFF
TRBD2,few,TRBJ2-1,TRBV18,TGTGCCAGCTCACCCGCCTTAGCGGGGGGCCAGAGTGAGCAGTTCTTC,CASSPALAGGQSEQFF
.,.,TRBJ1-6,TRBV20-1,TGCAGTGCTAGTGAGGGACACCTTAATTCACCCCTCCACTTT,CSASEGHLNSPLHF
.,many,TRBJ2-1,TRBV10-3,TGTGCCATCAGCGGTTACAATGAGCAGTTCTTC,CAISGYNEQFF
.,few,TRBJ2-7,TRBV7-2,TGTGCCAGCAGCCCCCGTAGCGGACGGTCCTACGAGCAGTACTTC,CASSPRSGRSYEQYF
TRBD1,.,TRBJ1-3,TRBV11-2,TGTGCCAGCAGAGGACAGGGGTTCTCTGGAAACACCATATATTTT,CASRGQGFSGNTIYF
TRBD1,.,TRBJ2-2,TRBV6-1,TGTGCCAGCAGTAAAGACAGGGGGACCGGGGAGCTGTTTTTT,CASSKDRGTGELFF
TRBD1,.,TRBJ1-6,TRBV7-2,TGTGCCAGCAGCTTAGCTAGTCAGGGGGTCCACTCACCCCTCCACTTT,CASSLASQGVHSPLHF
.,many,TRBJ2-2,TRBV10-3,TGTGCCATCAGTGAGGGGGAAGGTCGCACCGGGGAGCTGTTTTTT,CAISEGEGRTGELFF
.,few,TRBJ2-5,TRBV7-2,TGTGCCAGCAGCTTAGGAGGGGGGACAGTAGCGGAGACCCAGTACTTC,CASSLGGGTVAETQYF
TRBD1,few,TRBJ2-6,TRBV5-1,TGCGCCAGCAGCCCTGACAGGGCTGGGGCCAACGTCCTGACTTTC,CASSPDRAGANVLTF
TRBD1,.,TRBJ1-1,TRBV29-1,TGCAGCGCCTGGACAGGGGGGACTGAAGCTTTCTTT,CSAWTGGTEAFF
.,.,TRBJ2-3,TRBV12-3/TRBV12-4,TGTGCCAGCAGGGGGATTAAAGATACGCAGTATTTT,CASRGIKDTQYF
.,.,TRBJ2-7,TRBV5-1,TGCGCCAGCAGCTGGGGACTCGGACGGACTTCCTACGAGCAGTACTTC,CASSWGLGRTSYEQYF
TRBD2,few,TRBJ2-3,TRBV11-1,TGTGCCAGCAGCTTAGCTTCGGCTAGCGGGAGGCCAAACACAGATACGCAGTATTTT,CASSLASASGRPNTDTQYF
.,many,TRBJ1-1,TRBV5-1,TGTGCCAGCAGTTTAGAACGGGGGACTGAAGCTTTCTTT,CASSLERGTEAFF
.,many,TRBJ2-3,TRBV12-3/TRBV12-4,TGTGCCAGCAGTTTACGAGTTGAGATCACAGATACGCAGTATTTT,CASSLRVEITDTQYF
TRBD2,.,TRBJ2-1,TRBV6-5,TGTGCCAGCAGTTCACTTAAGGGGGCTAGCGGGAAATACAATGAGCAGTTCTTC,CASSSLKGASGKYNEQFF
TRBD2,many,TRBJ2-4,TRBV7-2,TGTGCCAGCAGCCGGACTAGCGGGAGTGGGTCAAACATTCAGTACTTC,CASSRTSGSGSNIQYF
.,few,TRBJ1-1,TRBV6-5,TGTGCCAGCAGTTACCAGGGCCTTGCAGGATTGAACACTGAAGCTTTCTTT,CASSYQGLAGLNTEAFF
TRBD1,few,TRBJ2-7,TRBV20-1,TGCAGTGTGGCACAGGGGGCCCCCTACGAGCAGTACTTC,CSVAQGAPYEQYF
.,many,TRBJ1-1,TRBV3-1,TGTGCCAGCAGGGGGAACACTGAAGCTTTCTTT,CASRGNTEAFF
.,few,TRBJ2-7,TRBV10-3,TGTGCCATCAGTGAAATCCTGGCCAACAGGAACTACGAGCAGTACTTC,CAISEILANRNYEQYF
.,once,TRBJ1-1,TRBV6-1,TGTGCCAGCAGGGGACGACCTACCACTGAAGCTTTCTTT,CASRGRPTTEAFF
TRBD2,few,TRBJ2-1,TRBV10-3,TGTGCCATCAGCTCCAAGCGGGAGGCCCCCTACAATGAGCAGTTCTTC,CAISSKREAPYNEQFF
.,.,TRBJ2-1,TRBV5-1,TGCGCCAGCAAACAAGACAATGAGCAGTTCTTC,CASKQDNEQFF
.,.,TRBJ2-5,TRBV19,TGTGCCAGTAGTATGTCCAGTCAGAAGACCCAGTACTTC,CASSMSSQKTQYF